This TCR beta chain appears in the sequencing data of a study of OX40 agonist ivuxolimab in advanced cancers. Study at large: An agonistic anti-OX40 (CD134) antibody, ivuxolimab, was used to treat the patients. A male proportion of about 84% was recorded, with mean age roughly 62 years and range about 23 to 80. Study-level points and caveats: Both blood CD4+ and CD8+ T cells showed clonal growth by week 6 at 0.1 to 3.0 mg/kg. The study found that CD8+ T cells averaged more expanded clones than CD4+.

Regarding this clone: Its antigen is as yet unknown.

The CDR3 contains 13 residues. The germline gives CDR1 LNHDA, CDR2 SQIVND (reference sequence). The V and J ends lost 3 bases and 6 bases respectively, with 12 bases between them. Assay: immunoSEQ multiplex PCR; the TCRdb copy retains only in-frame clones and omits some. Found here are 70,000 to 85,000 clones, more than 85% of them singletons; the top ten hold 0.55% to 0.7%. This sequence originates from an adult with an advanced solid tumor such as melanoma, head and neck, liver or kidney cancer. The sample here was CD4+ or CD8+ T cells sorted from blood, taken in a trial of the OX40 agonist ivuxolimab. The V call is TRBV19, the J call TRBJ2-7; D not resolved. CDR3 nucleotides: TGTGCCAGTAGTATGGTGAGACTCAGCGAGCAGTACTTC. Amino acid sequence: CASSMVRLSEQYF.